This T cell receptor beta chain was recovered during a study of blood T cell repertoires in COVID-19. It was during active infection that Seattle patients were enrolled and then longitudinally followed. The CDR3 has 13 residues. Germline V gene lookup returns CDR1 MNHNS and CDR2 SASEGT. The protocol was immunoSEQ multiplex PCR, while the TCRdb copy is restricted to in-frame clones and leaves out a portion. The table has some 58,000 clones, 83% seen once. There are a few counts of this clone. The junction departs from germline at one end; a sequencing error may be responsible. Material for sequencing was peripheral blood. The receptor was derived from a man between 50 and 59 years old with COVID-19, enrolled during active disease. This rearrangement joins TRBV6-1 to TRBJ1-2; D remains ambiguous. CDR3 sequence: CASSKAQDYGYTF. For the CDR3, the DNA is TGTGCCAGCAGTAAAGCTCAGGATTATGGCTACACCTTC.